The clone carrying this TCR beta chain came up a few times. Its target is not known. The sample originates from a study of T cell repertoires in cytomegalovirus infection. Study-level background: CMV infection and matching HLA type were both indicated by public TCR beta signatures. Study conclusions and caveats: The study identified carriers of CMV plus the relevant HLA from cumulative public TCR beta family frequency. The ex vivo response showed dominance by HLA-C-restricted CMV-specific TCR beta clonotypes.

This CDR3 is 13 amino acids long. The germline gives CDR1 SQVTM, CDR2 ANQGSEA. Deletions cut 0 bases from V and 4 bases from J, with 10 bases between. From the reads, TCRdb called clonotypes with MiXCR, one entry per CDR3 protein. This sample has roughly 150,000 distinct CDR3 sequences, with more than 15% found just once. What was sequenced was CD8+ T cells from PBMCs. This receptor was obtained from a human donor in good health (CMV status not recorded). Some clones in this sample may be carry-over from other donors' samples. The chain is built from TRBV29-1 and TRBJ2-7; D is unclear. CDR3 in amino acids: CSVEDGKGYEQYF. The CDR3 DNA is TGCAGCGTTGAAGATGGGAAAGGATACGAGCAGTACTTC.